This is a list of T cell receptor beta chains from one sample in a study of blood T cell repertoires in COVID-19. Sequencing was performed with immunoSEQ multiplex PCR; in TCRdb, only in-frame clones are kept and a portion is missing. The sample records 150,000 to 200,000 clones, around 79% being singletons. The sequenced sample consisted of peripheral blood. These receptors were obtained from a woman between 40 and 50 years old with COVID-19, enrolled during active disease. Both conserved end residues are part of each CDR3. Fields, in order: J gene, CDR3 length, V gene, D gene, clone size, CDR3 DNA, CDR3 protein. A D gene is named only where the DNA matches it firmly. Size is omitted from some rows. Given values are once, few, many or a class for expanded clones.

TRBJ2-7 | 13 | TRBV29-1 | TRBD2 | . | TGCAGCGTTGGACTAGCGGGTAACTACGAGCAGTACTTC | CSVGLAGNYEQYF
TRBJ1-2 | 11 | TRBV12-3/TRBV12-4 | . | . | TGTGCCAGCACCGCGAACTATGGCTACACCTTC | CASTANYGYTF
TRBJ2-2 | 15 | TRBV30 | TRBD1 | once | TGTGCCTTTGCTACCGGACAGGGGGACTCCGGGGAGCTGTTTTTT | CAFATGQGDSGELFF
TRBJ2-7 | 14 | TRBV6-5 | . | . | TGTGCCAGCAGCCCCAACTGGTCAGCCGGGGAGCAGTACTTC | CASSPNWSAGEQYF
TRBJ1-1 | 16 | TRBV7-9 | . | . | TGTGCCAGCAGCCTACCAGCAGGGAAGGCGAACACTGAAGCTTTCTTT | CASSLPAGKANTEAFF
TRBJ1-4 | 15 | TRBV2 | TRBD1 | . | TGTGCCAGCAGAGACTCCGGGACAGCAGGGGAAAAACTGTTTTTT | CASRDSGTAGEKLFF
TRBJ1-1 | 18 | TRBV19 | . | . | TGTGCCATCCCACCCATAGCCTCTCTGGGGAGGGGGGACACTGAAGCTTTCTTT | CAIPPIASLGRGDTEAFF
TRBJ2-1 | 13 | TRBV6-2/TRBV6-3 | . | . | TGTGCCAGCAGTTACCTGACAGAAGGTGAGCAGTTCTTC | CASSYLTEGEQFF
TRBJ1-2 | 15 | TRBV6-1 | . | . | TGTGCCAGCAGTGAATCACCACAGGGTCGCTATGGCTACACCTTC | CASSESPQGRYGYTF
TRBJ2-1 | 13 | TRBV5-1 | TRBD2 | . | TGCGCCAGCAGCCCGGGGACTAGCGCAGAGCAGTTCTTC | CASSPGTSAEQFF
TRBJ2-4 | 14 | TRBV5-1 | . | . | TGCGCCAGCAGCTTGGAGGCAGGGGGGCACATTCAGTACTTC | CASSLEAGGHIQYF
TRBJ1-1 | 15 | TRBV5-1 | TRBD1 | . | TGCGCCAGCAGCCCTGTTGACAGGGTAAATCGGGAAGCTTTCTTT | CASSPVDRVNREAFF
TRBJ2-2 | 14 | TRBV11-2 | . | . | TGTGCCAGCAGCTTAAATCGGGTGACCGGGGAGCTGTTTTTT | CASSLNRVTGELFF